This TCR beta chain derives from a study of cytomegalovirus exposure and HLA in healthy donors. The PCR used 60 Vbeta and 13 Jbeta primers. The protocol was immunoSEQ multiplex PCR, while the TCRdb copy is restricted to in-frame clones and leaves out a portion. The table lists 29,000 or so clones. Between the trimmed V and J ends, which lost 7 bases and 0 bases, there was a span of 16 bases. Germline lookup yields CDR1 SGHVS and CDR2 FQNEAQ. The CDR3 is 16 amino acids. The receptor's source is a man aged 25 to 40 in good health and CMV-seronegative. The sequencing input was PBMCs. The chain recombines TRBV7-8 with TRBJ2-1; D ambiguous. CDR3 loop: CASTIAAVSSYNEQFF. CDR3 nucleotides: TGTGCCAGCACCATTGCGGCGGTGAGCTCCTACAATGAGCAGTTCTTC.